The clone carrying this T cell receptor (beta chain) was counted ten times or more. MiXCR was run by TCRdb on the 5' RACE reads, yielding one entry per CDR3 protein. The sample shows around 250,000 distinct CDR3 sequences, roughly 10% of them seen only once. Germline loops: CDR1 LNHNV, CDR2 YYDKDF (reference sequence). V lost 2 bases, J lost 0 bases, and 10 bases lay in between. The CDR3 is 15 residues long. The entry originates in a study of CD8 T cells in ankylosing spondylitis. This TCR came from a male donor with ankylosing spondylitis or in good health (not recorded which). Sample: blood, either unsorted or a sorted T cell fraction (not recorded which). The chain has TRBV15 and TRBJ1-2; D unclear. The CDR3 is CATSRTRNPNYGYTF. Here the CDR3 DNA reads TGTGCCACCAGCAGAACACGAAACCCTAACTATGGCTACACCTTC.